One and the same sample provided the 3 T cell receptor beta chains below, sequenced in a study of OX40 agonist ivuxolimab in advanced cancers. Only in-frame clones appear in the TCRdb table, and some are missing; sequencing was by immunoSEQ multiplex PCR. The table lists about 93,000 clones, 90% to 95% of them singletons. This sample comprised CD4+ or CD8+ T cells sorted from blood, obtained in a trial of the OX40 agonist ivuxolimab. The receptors were gathered from an adult with an advanced solid tumor such as melanoma, head and neck, liver or kidney cancer.

V and J are TRBV18 and TRBJ2-6, with unresolved D. CDR1 is KGHSH, CDR2 LQKENI, per germline. This CDR3 has 18 residues. V dropped 3 bases and J dropped 0 bases, with 15 bases sitting between them. CDR3 in DNA: TGTGCCAGCTCACCTCTTGCTGCCAGCTTCTCTGGGGCCAACGTCCTGACTTTC. It yields the protein CASSPLAASFSGANVLTF. The full variable domain, completed using reference TRBV18 and TRBJ2-6, is NAGVMQNPRHLVRRRGQEARLRCSPMKGHSHVYWYRQLPEEGLKFMVYLQKENIIDESGMPKERFSAEFPKEGPSILRIQQVVRGDSAAYFCASSPLAASFSGANVLTFGAGSRLTVL.

The chain recombines TRBV5-1 with TRBJ2-3; D is ambiguous. The CDR3 covers 16 residues. V shed 1 base and J shed 4 bases, with 16 bases lying between them. Per the germline V gene, CDR1 is SGHRS and CDR2 is YFSETQ. CDR3 amino acids: CASSLHLDLVADTQYF. DNA of the CDR3: TGCGCCAGCAGCTTGCATTTGGATCTGGTGGCAGATACGCAGTATTTT.

This chain uses TRBV9 with TRBJ1-1; D perhaps matches TRBD1 (6 bases). The CDR3 length is 16 residues. With 0 bases removed from V and 1 base from J, the gap between germline ends came to 13 bases. Germline V gene data show CDR1 as SGDLS and CDR2 as YYNGEE. The CDR3 region has the DNA TGTGCCAGCAGCGTAGGCGGGGGGCCTTCGAACACTGAAGCTTTCTTT. It specifies CASSVGGGPSNTEAFF. Complete variable domain (other parts from reference TRBV9 and TRBJ1-1): DSGVTQTPKHLITATGQRVTLRCSPRSGDLSVYWYQQSLDQGLQFLIQYYNGEERAKGNILERFSAQQFPDLHSELNLSSLELGDSALYFCASSVGGGPSNTEAFFGQGTRLTVV.